Sequencing of this T cell receptor beta chain was carried out in a study of human T cells and chemical hapten exposure. Study conclusions and caveats: Patch test score rose with PT1 expanded TCRs, significant at 8, 16, 32, not 4.

This clonotype showed up many times. Its matching antigen is unknown. The library labeled individual cDNA molecules by adding unique molecular identifiers to them. Per the original data handling: Individual samples carried between 23,224 and 690,600 TCRs, with some 100,000 as the median. In TCRdb, the RACE reads were re-called with MiXCR into one record per CDR3 protein. The authors' filters were not applied to this entry. This sample has approximately 100,000 distinct CDR3 sequences, with more than 9.5% found just once. Indicated time point: patch test 1, 2 weeks after DPC sensitization. Treatment defined: therapeutic diphenylcyclopropenone sensitization with weekly scalp DPC. V dropped 7 bases and J dropped 8 bases, with 9 bases sitting between them. CDR3 size: 11 residues. Germline values: CDR1 MNHEY, CDR2 SVGAGI.

Sequencing used whole blood, obtained in connection with sensitization to the hapten diphenylcyclopropenone (DPC). This receptor was taken from a woman between 40 and 50 years old with alopecia areata. Some clones in this sample may be carry-over from other donors' samples. This rearrangement joins TRBV6-5 to TRBJ2-1, with D perhaps assigned TRBD1 or TRBD2 (5 bases each). The CDR3 protein is CASKRGDEQFF. CDR3 nucleotide sequence: TGTGCCAGCAAACGGGGCGATGAGCAGTTCTTC.